One and the same sample provided the 29 T cell receptor beta chains below, sequenced in a study of blood T cell repertoires in COVID-19. The assay was immunoSEQ multiplex PCR, and TCRdb's table has in-frame clones only and misses some. The table lists a few hundred thousand clones, roughly 86% of them singletons. The sequencing input was peripheral blood. The receptors were sampled from a human donor in a cohort sampled during active COVID-19.

V usage is TRBV2 and J usage is TRBJ2-7; 7 bases match TRBD2. Trimming at V came to 2 bases and at J to 3 bases, leaving 16 bases not matched to a gene. CDR3 length equals 18 residues. Germline values: CDR1 SNHLY, CDR2 FYNNEI. For the CDR3, the DNA is TGTGCCAGCAGTGAACACTTATCCCGAAGCGGGGAGCTCTACGAGCAGTACTTC. It is translated as CASSEHLSRSGELYEQYF.

This chain connects TRBV28 to TRBJ2-6; D may be TRBD1 (7 bases). Germline CDR1 reads MDHEN; CDR2 reads SYDVKM. CDR3 size: 16 residues. With 6 bases removed from V and 4 bases from J, the gap between germline ends came to 16 bases. The CDR3 DNA reads TGTGCCAGCAGGGCAGGGGGGATGAGCGGGGCCAACGTCCTGACTTTC. Its protein is CASRAGGMSGANVLTF.

The chain has TRBV5-5 and TRBJ1-5; 12 positions agree with TRBD1. CDR1 SGHKS and CDR2 YYEKEE come from the germline V gene (reference sequence). V shed 2 bases and J 6 bases; nucleotides not matched to a gene: 3. CDR3 size: 15 residues. The CDR3 sequence is CASSFGTGGTQPQHF. CDR3 bases: TGTGCCAGCAGCTTCGGGACAGGGGGCACTCAGCCCCAGCATTTT.

The gene calls are TRBV18 and TRBJ2-1, with D perhaps TRBD1 (5 bases). This CDR3 is built from 13 residues. V was pared by 3 bases and J by 7 bases, with 10 bases between. Germline V gives CDR1 KGHSH, CDR2 LQKENI. The CDR3 coding sequence is TGTGCCAGCTCACCCTTAAAGGGGAATGAGCAGTTCTTC. It codes for CASSPLKGNEQFF.

V and J are TRBV3-1 (or the pseudogene TRBV3-2) and TRBJ2-7, with D tentatively TRBD2 (6 bases). The germline V gene encodes CDR1 LGHDT and CDR2 YNNKEL (reference sequence). Trimming took 0 bases from V and 2 from J, leaving 14 bases between them. This CDR3 comprises 16 residues. CDR3 amino acids: CASSQEGGVRTYEQYF. The CDR3 DNA follows: TGTGCCAGCAGCCAAGAGGGCGGGGTCAGAACCTACGAGCAGTACTTC.

This clone came up many times. This chain uses TRBV10-1 with TRBJ1-4; D is perhaps TRBD1 (6 bases). This CDR3 is 13 amino acids long. Between the trimmed V and J ends, which lost 6 bases and 4 bases, there was a span of 9 bases. In germline, CDR1 is WNHNN, CDR2 SYGVQD (reference sequence). As DNA, the CDR3 is TGCGCCAGCAGGCTGGACAGTAATGAAAAACTGTTTTTT. Its protein product is CASRLDSNEKLFF.

The rearrangement joins TRBV6-7 to TRBJ1-3, with 8 nucleotides matching TRBD1. TRBV6-7 is given ORF status, its function remaining uncertain. J lost 4 bases, V lost 1 base, and 6 bases had no gene match. The CDR3 loop spans 16 amino acids. The DNA of the CDR3 is TGTGCCAGCAGTTACTTGGACAGGGTAAGAGGAAACACCATATATTTT. Translated: CASSYLDRVRGNTIYF.

J is TRBJ1-4 and V is TRBV19, with 7 bases aligning to TRBD1. The CDR3 has 16 residues. Germline V gives CDR1 LNHDA, CDR2 SQIVND (reference sequence). V lost 6 bases, J lost 2 bases, and 9 bases stayed unmatched. The CDR3 loop reads CASRSGGDSTNEKLFF. The CDR3 DNA reads TGTGCCAGTAGGAGTGGAGGGGACAGCACTAATGAAAAACTGTTTTTT.

Concerning this clone itself: The same CDR3 arises from other DNA sequences in this sample as well. V gene TRBV30 combines with J gene TRBJ2-5, with D tentatively TRBD1 (6 bases). Trimming removed 0 bases at V and 5 bases at J, with 10 bases between. CDR3 length: 13 amino acids. Germline CDR1 GTSNPN, CDR2 SVGIG (reference sequence). The CDR3 DNA reads as TGTGCCTGGAGTGTAGGGGGTGGCGAGACCCAGTACTTC. Translated, it gives CAWSVGGGETQYF.

This chain links TRBV6-5 with TRBJ1-1, with D hard to call. There are 14 residues in the CDR3. The ends were cut back, 0 bases at V and 0 bases at J, with 5 bases in the middle. Germline loops: CDR1 MNHEY, CDR2 SVGAGI. CDR3 nucleotide sequence: TGTGCCAGCAGTTACTCTGAGGTGAACACTGAAGCTTTCTTT. It translates to CASSYSEVNTEAFF.

The rearrangement joins TRBV25-1 to TRBJ1-3; D unclear. Germline CDR1 reads MGHDK; CDR2 reads SYGVNS. This CDR3 has 13 amino acids. The V end was cut by 8 bases, the J end by 0 bases, with 8 bases between. CDR3 protein: CASESVSGNTIYF. The CDR3 nucleotides are TGTGCCAGCGAGTCGGTCTCTGGAAACACCATATATTTT.

The chain's CDR3 is CAISPTGRNQPQHF. Here the CDR3 DNA reads TGTGCCATCAGTCCGACAGGGCGGAATCAGCCCCAGCATTTT. The gene calls are TRBV10-3 and TRBJ1-5, with 7 nucleotides matching TRBD1. The J segment lost 4 bases and the V segment lost 5 bases, leaving 5 bases of the junction unmatched. CDR1 ENHRY and CDR2 SYGVKD come from the germline V gene. This CDR3 has 14 residues.

The CDR3 coding sequence is TGCGCCAGCAGGTACAGTGTTGGCGACTATGGCTACACCTTC. Translated: CASRYSVGDYGYTF. The V gene is TRBV5-1, the J gene TRBJ1-2; D gene uncertain. V was pared by 5 bases and J by 3 bases, with 14 bases between. This CDR3 spans 14 amino acids. CDR1 and CDR2 from the germline V gene are SGHRS and YFSETQ.

A single count supports this clone. This chain uses TRBV9 with TRBJ1-4; no firm D call. This CDR3 is built from 13 residues. V gave up 3 bases and J gave up 7 bases, with 10 bases separating them. Germline lookup yields CDR1 SGDLS and CDR2 YYNGEE. The CDR3 loop reads CASSAAPGEKLFF. The DNA of the CDR3 is TGTGCCAGCAGCGCCGCCCCGGGTGAAAAACTGTTTTTT.

V usage is TRBV2 and J usage is TRBJ2-7; a weak D match, TRBD1 (6 bases). Trimming removed 3 bases from V and 3 bases from J, with 21 bases in between. Germline-derived CDR1 and CDR2 are SNHLY and FYNNEI. This CDR3 has 17 amino acids. In DNA form, the CDR3 reads TGTGCCAGCAGTGATGGGTGGCAGGGGAGCAGATTCTACGAGCAGTACTTC. Translating it yields CASSDGWQGSRFYEQYF.

This chain connects TRBV28 to TRBJ2-2; 14 bases agree with TRBD2. This CDR3 comprises 21 residues. J was trimmed by 4 bases and V by 3 bases; bases with no gene match: 16. Germline assignment: CDR1 MDHEN and CDR2 SYDVKM. The CDR3 nucleotides are TGTGCCAGCAGTTTCGGGGACAAAAGCCTGGGACTAGCGGGAGTCACCGGGGAGCTGTTTTTT. It is translated as CASSFGDKSLGLAGVTGELFF.

The chain is built from TRBV19 and TRBJ2-6; TRBD1 matches at 8 bases. The V gene's germline CDR1 is LNHDA and CDR2 SQIVND (reference sequence). The CDR3 is 19 amino acids. V gave up 1 base and J gave up 0 bases; unmatched junction bases: 8. Here the CDR3 DNA reads TGTGCCAGTAGTATAGGACAGGGGTCCTGGGTCTCTGGGGCCAACGTCCTGACTTTC. It translates to CASSIGQGSWVSGANVLTF.

The rearrangement joins TRBV7-2 to TRBJ1-2, with 8 positions matching TRBD1. V dropped 7 bases and J dropped 4; count of bases not matched to a gene: 20. The CDR3 has 18 residues. The germline V gene has CDR1 SGHTA and CDR2 FQGNSA. CDR3 sequence reads: CASIPPGSDRAGFYGYTF. The CDR3, as DNA: TGTGCCAGCATCCCGCCCGGGTCGGACAGGGCAGGGTTCTATGGCTACACCTTC.

This clone appeared once. The chain is built from TRBV2 and TRBJ2-1; D not certain. V lost 2 bases and J 5 bases, leaving 22 bases between the germline ends. The germline V gene encodes CDR1 SNHLY and CDR2 FYNNEI. The CDR3 consists of 18 residues. The CDR3 spells CASSESPPVVMSDNEQFF. The CDR3 DNA is TGTGCCAGCAGTGAAAGTCCCCCAGTAGTAATGAGCGACAATGAGCAGTTCTTC.

The chain joins TRBV7-9 to TRBJ2-7; 7 positions agree with TRBD1. This CDR3 is 15 amino acids long. J lost 3 bases, V lost 4 bases, and 9 bases had no gene match. The germline V gene has CDR1 SEHNR and CDR2 FQNEAQ (reference sequence). The CDR3 region is CASSSSRGIGYEQYF. The CDR3 nucleotides are TGTGCCAGCAGCTCTTCCAGGGGGATAGGCTACGAGCAGTACTTC.

V and J are TRBV2 and TRBJ2-7; 8 nucleotides line up with TRBD2. The CDR3 runs to 17 residues. The germline CDR1 and CDR2 sequences are SNHLY and FYNNEI. The V gene end was trimmed by 4 bases and the J gene end by 3 bases; junction bases not matched to a gene: 14. The CDR3, as DNA: TGTGCCAGCAGTGTGGGAGGGCATTCCGGGGGGGGCTACGAGCAGTACTTC. This gives the protein CASSVGGHSGGGYEQYF.

In regard to this clone: At one of its ends the junction is not consistent with the germline gene, which may arise from a read error. This chain uses TRBV10-3 with TRBJ1-2; maybe TRBD1 (5 bases). The CDR3 has 14 amino acids. Per germline, CDR1 ENHRY and CDR2 SYGVKD. In nucleotides, the CDR3 is TGTGCCATCAGTGAGCCGACAGTTCCCGGTAGATGGGCCTTC. Translation: CAISEPTVPGRWAF.

V usage is TRBV4-1 and J usage is TRBJ2-2, with TRBD2 matching over 11 bases. CDR3 length: 17 amino acids. The germline V gene encodes CDR1 MGHRA and CDR2 YSYEKL. With V trimmed by 3 bases and J by 9 bases, 12 bases remained unmatched. The CDR3 DNA sequence: TGCGCCAGCAGCCAGAGACTAGCGGGACACACCTCCCGGGAGCTGTTTTTT. It is translated as CASSQRLAGHTSRELFF.

The chain links TRBV3-1 (or the pseudogene TRBV3-2) to TRBJ2-5, with D tentatively TRBD2 (6 bases). In germline, CDR1 is LGHDT, CDR2 YNNKEL (reference sequence). The CDR3 is 15 residues long. Trimming took 6 bases from V and 4 from J, leaving 18 bases between them. The CDR3 reads CASRMEAGMGETQYF. In DNA, the CDR3 is TGTGCCAGCAGAATGGAGGCGGGAATGGGAGAGACCCAGTACTTC.

A single count supports this clone. V gene TRBV19 combines with J gene TRBJ2-4, with TRBD1 matching over 9 bases. The CDR3 is made up of 15 amino acids. Germline lookup yields CDR1 LNHDA and CDR2 SQIVND (reference sequence). Losses at the gene ends were 6 bases for V and 1 base for J; bases not matched to a gene: 4. The CDR3 coding sequence is TGTGCCAGTAGACAGGGGGCCAGGGCCAAAAACATTCAGTACTTC. Translation gives CASRQGARAKNIQYF.

This chain links TRBV6-5 with TRBJ1-1; 7 nucleotides line up with TRBD1. The junction had 9 bases not matched to a gene; V was cut back by 6 bases and J by 5 bases. CDR1 is MNHEY and CDR2 is SVGAGI in the germline V gene. CDR3 length equals 14 residues. The CDR3, as DNA: TGTGCCAGCAGCCAGGGAGTCAGGGGGACTGAAGCTTTCTTT. Encoded protein: CASSQGVRGTEAFF.

This clone showed up just once. The V and J genes are TRBV4-2 and TRBJ1-1; D unclear. V lost 1 base, J lost 1 base, and 7 bases lay in between. In germline, CDR1 is LGHNA, CDR2 YNFKEQ. The CDR3 length is 14 residues. This chain's CDR3 is CASSQVPRNTEAFF. Written as DNA, the CDR3 is TGTGCCAGCAGCCAAGTACCTAGGAACACTGAAGCTTTCTTT.

Written as DNA, the CDR3 is TGTGCCAGCAGCTACGCGGGCTCTGGAAACACCATATATTTT. Protein sequence: CASSYAGSGNTIYF. V and J are TRBV11-2 and TRBJ1-3, with D unclear. The germline gives CDR1 SGHAT, CDR2 FQNNGV. The germline V and J ends were trimmed by 4 bases and 0 bases, with 7 bases remaining between them. The CDR3 has 14 amino acids.

J is TRBJ1-3 and V is TRBV27; 7 bases line up with TRBD1. J lost 4 bases, V lost 5 bases, and 5 bases had no gene match. Germline CDR1 is MNHEY and CDR2 is SMNVEV (reference sequence). CDR3 length: 14 amino acids. This chain's CDR3 is CASSHDREGNTIYF. In nucleotides, the CDR3 is TGTGCCAGCAGTCACGACAGGGAGGGAAACACCATATATTTT.